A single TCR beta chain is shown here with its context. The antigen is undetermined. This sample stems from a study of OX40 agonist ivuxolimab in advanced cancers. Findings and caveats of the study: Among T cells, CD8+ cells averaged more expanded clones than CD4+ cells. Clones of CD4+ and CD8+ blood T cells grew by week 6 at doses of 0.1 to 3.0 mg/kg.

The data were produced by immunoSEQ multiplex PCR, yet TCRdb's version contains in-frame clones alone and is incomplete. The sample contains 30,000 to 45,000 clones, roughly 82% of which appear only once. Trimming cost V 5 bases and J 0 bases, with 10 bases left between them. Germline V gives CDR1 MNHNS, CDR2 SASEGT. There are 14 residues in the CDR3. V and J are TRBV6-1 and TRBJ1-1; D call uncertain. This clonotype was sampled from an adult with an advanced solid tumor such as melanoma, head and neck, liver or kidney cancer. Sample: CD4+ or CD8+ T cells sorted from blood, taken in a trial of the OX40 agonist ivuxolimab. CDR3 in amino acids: CASSSLSMNTEAFF. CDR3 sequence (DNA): TGTGCCAGCAGTTCACTTTCTATGAACACTGAAGCTTTCTTT.